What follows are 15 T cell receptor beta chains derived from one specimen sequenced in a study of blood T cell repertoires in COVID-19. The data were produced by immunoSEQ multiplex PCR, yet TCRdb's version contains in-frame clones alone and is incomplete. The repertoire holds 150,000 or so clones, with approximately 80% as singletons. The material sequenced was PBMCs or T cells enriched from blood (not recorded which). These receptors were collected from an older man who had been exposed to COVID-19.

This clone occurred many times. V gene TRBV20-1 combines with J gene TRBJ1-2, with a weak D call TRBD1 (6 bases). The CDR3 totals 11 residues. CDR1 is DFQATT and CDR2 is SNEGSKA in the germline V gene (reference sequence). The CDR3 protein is CSTGQANGYTF. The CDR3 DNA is TGCAGCACGGGACAAGCAAATGGCTACACCTTC.

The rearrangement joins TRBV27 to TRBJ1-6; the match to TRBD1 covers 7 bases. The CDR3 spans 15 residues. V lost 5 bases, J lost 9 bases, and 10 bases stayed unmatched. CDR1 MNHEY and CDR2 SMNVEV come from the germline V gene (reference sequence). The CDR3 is CASSPRDRAPSPLHF. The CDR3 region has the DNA TGTGCCAGCAGTCCGCGCGACAGGGCGCCTTCACCCCTCCACTTT.

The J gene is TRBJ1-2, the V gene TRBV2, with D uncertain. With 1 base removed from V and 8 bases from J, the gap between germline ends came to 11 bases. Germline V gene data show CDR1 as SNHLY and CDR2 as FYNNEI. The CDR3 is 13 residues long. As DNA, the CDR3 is TGTGCCAGCAGTGAAGGAGCTTCGGGAGGCTACACCTTC. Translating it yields CASSEGASGGYTF. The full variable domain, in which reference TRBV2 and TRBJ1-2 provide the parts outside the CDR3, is EPEVTQTPSHQVTQMGQEVILRCVPISNHLYFYWYRQILGQKVEFLVSFYNNEISEKSEIFDDQFSVERPDGSNFTLKIRSTKLEDSAMYFCASSEGASGGYTFGSGTRLTVV.

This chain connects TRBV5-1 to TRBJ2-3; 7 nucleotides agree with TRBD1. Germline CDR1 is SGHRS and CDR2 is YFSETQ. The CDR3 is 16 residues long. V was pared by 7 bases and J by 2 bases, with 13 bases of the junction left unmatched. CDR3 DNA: TGCGCCAGCGGCCCCCGGGGACAGACCTTCACAGATACGCAGTATTTT. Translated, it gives CASGPRGQTFTDTQYF.

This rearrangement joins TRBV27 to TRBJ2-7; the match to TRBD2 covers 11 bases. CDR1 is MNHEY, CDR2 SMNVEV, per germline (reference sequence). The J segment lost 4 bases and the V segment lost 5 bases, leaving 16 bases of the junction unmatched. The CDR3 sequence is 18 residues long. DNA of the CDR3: TGTGCCAGCAGTCTCCAACCCGGGACTAGCGGTGATAAGTACGAGCAGTACTTC. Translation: CASSLQPGTSGDKYEQYF.

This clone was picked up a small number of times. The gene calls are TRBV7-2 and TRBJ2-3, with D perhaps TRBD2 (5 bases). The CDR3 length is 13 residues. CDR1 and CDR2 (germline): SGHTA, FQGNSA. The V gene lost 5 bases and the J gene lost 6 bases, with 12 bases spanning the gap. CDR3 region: CASSRPPGDTQYF. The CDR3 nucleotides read TGTGCCAGCAGCAGGCCCCCGGGGGATACGCAGTATTTT. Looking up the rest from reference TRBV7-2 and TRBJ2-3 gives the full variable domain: GAGVSQSPSNKVTEKGKDVELRCDPISGHTALYWYRQSLGQGLEFLIYFQGNSAPDKSGLPSDRFSAERTGGSVSTLTIQRTQQEDSAVYLCASSRPPGDTQYFGPGTRLTVL.

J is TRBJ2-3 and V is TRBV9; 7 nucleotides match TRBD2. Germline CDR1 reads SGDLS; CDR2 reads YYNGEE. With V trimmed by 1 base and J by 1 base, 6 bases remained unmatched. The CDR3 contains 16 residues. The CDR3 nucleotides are TGTGCCAGCAGCGTATCCCCGGCGGGAGGCACAGATACGCAGTATTTT. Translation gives CASSVSPAGGTDTQYF. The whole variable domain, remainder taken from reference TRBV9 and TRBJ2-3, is DSGVTQTPKHLITATGQRVTLRCSPRSGDLSVYWYQQSLDQGLQFLIQYYNGEERAKGNILERFSAQQFPDLHSELNLSSLELGDSALYFCASSVSPAGGTDTQYFGPGTRLTVL.

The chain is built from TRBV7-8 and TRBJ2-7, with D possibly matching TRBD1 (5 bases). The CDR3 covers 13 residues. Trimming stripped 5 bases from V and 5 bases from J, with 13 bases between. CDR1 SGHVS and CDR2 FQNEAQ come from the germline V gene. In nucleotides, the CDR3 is TGTGCCAGCAGCGTTACAGTAGGGGACGAGCAGTACTTC. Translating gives CASSVTVGDEQYF.

The CDR3 nucleotides are TGTGCCAGCTCACCACAGGGGGCTGGCGATGGCTACACCTTC. It specifies CASSPQGAGDGYTF. The V gene is TRBV18, the J gene TRBJ1-2; 7 bases are a match to TRBD1. J was trimmed by 6 bases and V by 1 base; bases with no gene match: 5. This CDR3 comprises 14 residues. CDR1 KGHSH and CDR2 LQKENI come from the germline V gene.

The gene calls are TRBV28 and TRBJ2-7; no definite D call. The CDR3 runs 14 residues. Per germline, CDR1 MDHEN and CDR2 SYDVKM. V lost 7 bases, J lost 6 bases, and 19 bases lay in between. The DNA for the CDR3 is TGTGCCAGCACCAAGTCGGGTCTACCCCCCGAGCAGTACTTC. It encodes CASTKSGLPPEQYF. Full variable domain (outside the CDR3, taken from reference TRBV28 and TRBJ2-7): DVKVTQSSRYLVKRTGEKVFLECVQDMDHENMFWYRQDPGLGLRLIYFSYDVKMKEKGDIPEGYSVSREKKERFSLILESASTNQTSMYLCASTKSGLPPEQYFGPGTRLTVT.

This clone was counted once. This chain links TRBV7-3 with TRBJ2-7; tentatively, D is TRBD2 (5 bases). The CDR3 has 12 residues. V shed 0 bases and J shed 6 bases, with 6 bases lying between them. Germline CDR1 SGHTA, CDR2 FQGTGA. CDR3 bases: TGTGCCAGCAGCTTAACTGGGAGCGAGCAGTACTTC. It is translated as CASSLTGSEQYF.

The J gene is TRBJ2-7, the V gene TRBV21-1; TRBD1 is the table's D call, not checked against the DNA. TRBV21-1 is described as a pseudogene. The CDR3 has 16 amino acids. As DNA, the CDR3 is TGTGCCAGCAGCGGACGTCAGGGGGTGATAGTCTACGAGCAGTACTTC. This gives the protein CASSGRQGVIVYEQYF.

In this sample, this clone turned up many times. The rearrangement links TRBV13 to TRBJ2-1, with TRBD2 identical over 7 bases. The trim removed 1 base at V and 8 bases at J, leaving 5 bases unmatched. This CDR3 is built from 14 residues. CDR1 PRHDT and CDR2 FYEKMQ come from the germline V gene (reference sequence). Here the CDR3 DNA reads TGTGCCAGCAGCTTAGAAGGACTAGACGATGAGCAGTTCTTC. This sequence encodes CASSLEGLDDEQFF.

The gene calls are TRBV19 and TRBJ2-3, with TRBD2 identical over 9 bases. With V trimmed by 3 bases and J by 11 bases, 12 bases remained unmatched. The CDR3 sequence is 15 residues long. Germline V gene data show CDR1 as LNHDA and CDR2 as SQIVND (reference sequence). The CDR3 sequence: CASSIEGAGGSGQYF. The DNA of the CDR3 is TGTGCCAGTAGTATTGAAGGAGCGGGAGGTTCAGGGCAGTATTTT.

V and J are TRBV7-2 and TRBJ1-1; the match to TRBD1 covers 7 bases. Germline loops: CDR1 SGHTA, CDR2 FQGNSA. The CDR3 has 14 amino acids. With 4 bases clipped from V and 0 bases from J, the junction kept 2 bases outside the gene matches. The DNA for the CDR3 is TGTGCCAGCAGCTCGGGACAGATGAACACTGAAGCTTTCTTT. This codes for CASSSGQMNTEAFF.